Listed here are 13 T cell receptor beta chains from one sample, sequenced in a study of regulatory T cells in long-lasting Graves disease. Time point specified: persistent/refractory GD, antithyroid drugs over 5 years with positive TRAb. RNA extracted from PBMCs served as the sequencing template. According to the study, TCR beta libraries were built with iRepertoire HTBI primers and CDR3-region Arm-PCR. TCRdb re-derived calls from the multiplex PCR reads in MiXCR, one entry per CDR3 protein. The table records about 470,000 distinct CDR3 sequences, roughly 20% of them present only once. This specimen consisted of peripheral blood mononuclear cells (PBMCs), obtained when the disease was refractory, from a patient treated with antithyroid drugs. The source of these receptors is a female donor with Graves disease.

The chain recombines TRBV4-1 with TRBJ2-7; tentatively, D is TRBD2 (5 bases). V was cut by 1 base and J by 2 bases, with 12 bases left in between. Germline CDR1 and CDR2: MGHRA and YSYEKL. The CDR3 sequence is 15 residues long. This CDR3 is CASSQVISGPYEQYF. CDR3 nucleotides: TGCGCCAGCAGCCAAGTGATCAGCGGCCCCTACGAGCAGTACTTC.

This clonotype was picked up many times. V and J are TRBV6-1 and TRBJ2-7; 11 bases fit TRBD2. There are 13 residues in the CDR3. Looked up from germline, CDR1 is MNHNS and CDR2 is SASEGT. Germline trimming cut 6 bases from V and 5 bases from J; bases unmatched to any gene: 3. CDR3 amino acids: CASSLAGGHEQYF. CDR3 sequence (DNA): TGTGCCAGCAGCCTAGCGGGAGGACACGAGCAGTACTTC.

This clonotype was counted at least ten times. V gene TRBV10-3 combines with J gene TRBJ1-2, with D maybe TRBD1 (5 bases). Trimming stripped 2 bases from V and 5 bases from J, with 12 bases between. In germline, CDR1 is ENHRY, CDR2 SYGVKD. The CDR3 has 14 amino acids. The chain's CDR3 is CAISEAEGPYGYTF. CDR3 nucleotides: TGTGCCATCAGTGAGGCAGAGGGGCCTTATGGCTACACCTTC.

Worth noting for this clonotype: This sequence may be a read error, since a much larger clone differs from it by one base. This chain joins TRBV27 and TRBJ2-2, with 9 bases lining up with TRBD2. Germline assignment: CDR1 MNHEY and CDR2 SMNVEV (reference sequence). The CDR3 length is 15 residues. CDR3 DNA sequence: TGTGCCGGCAGCCTAGCGGGGTACCTTAAGTGGGAGCTGTTTTTT. As protein: CAGSLAGYLKWELFF.

The rearrangement uses TRBV4-1 and TRBJ1-4; D is perhaps TRBD1 (6 bases). V was shortened by 3 bases and J by 16 bases, with 24 bases between the two germline ends. The CDR3 runs 15 residues. Germline CDR1 MGHRA, CDR2 YSYEKL. DNA of the CDR3: TGCGCCAGCAGCCATCAGCCTTCGGACAGATCCGTTGCGTTTTTT. This gives the protein CASSHQPSDRSVAFF.

This clonotype was detected once. A far larger clone differs by one base, so this is likely a read error. The CDR3 region is CASGRTGVYEQYF. Written as DNA, the CDR3 is TGTGCCAGCGGCCGGACAGGGGTTTACGAGCAGTACTTC. V is TRBV7-2 and J is TRBJ2-7, with 9 bases lining up with TRBD1. Germline-derived CDR1 and CDR2 are SGHTA and FQGNSA. The junction had 6 bases not matched to a gene; V was cut back by 8 bases and J by 4 bases. This CDR3 region has 13 residues.

This clonotype was seen a single time. The chain employs TRBV6-1 and TRBJ2-5, with D tentatively TRBD2 (5 bases). V shed 6 bases and J shed 9 bases, with 11 bases lying between them. The germline CDR1 and CDR2 sequences are MNHNS and SASEGT. This CDR3 region has 11 residues. The CDR3 DNA reads as TGTGCCAGCAGCATGCTCGGGGCCCAGTACTTC. This encodes CASSMLGAQYF.

Many counts were recorded for this clonotype. The chain combines TRBV5-1 with TRBJ1-1, with D maybe TRBD1 (6 bases). Trimming shortened V by 5 bases and J by 1 base, and 18 bases separated the two germline ends. CDR3 length equals 16 residues. The V gene's germline CDR1 is SGHRS and CDR2 YFSETQ. CDR3 nucleotide sequence: TGCGCCAGCAGATTTGATAAGGTGACAGGGAACACTGAAGCTTTCTTT. This sequence encodes CASRFDKVTGNTEAFF.

V and J are TRBV18 and TRBJ1-1, with TRBD1 matching 9 bases. The CDR3 runs 16 residues. The V gene's germline CDR1 is KGHSH and CDR2 LQKENI. V was pared by 3 bases and J by 1 base, with 6 bases of the junction left unmatched. In nucleotides, the CDR3 is TGTGCCAGCTCACCCGACGAACAGGGGGCGAACACTGAAGCTTTCTTT. Protein sequence: CASSPDEQGANTEAFF.

This clonotype has a single count. A much larger clone differs from this one at a single base, so this may be a read error. The gene calls are TRBV6-2 or TRBV6-3 and TRBJ2-2; 8 bases fit TRBD1. Per germline, CDR1 MNHEY and CDR2 SVGEGT. The V segment lost 6 bases and the J segment 5 bases; nucleotides outside the gene matches: 8. The CDR3 is 15 residues long. DNA for the CDR3: TGTGCCAGCAGGGATTCCAGGACAGGGACCGGGGAGCTGTTTTTT. This encodes CASRDSRTGTGELFF.

This clonotype was counted at least ten times. This chain links TRBV6-1 with TRBJ1-4, with D possibly TRBD1 on 6 matching bases. The germline CDR1 and CDR2 sequences are MNHNS and SASEGT. The CDR3 contains 15 residues. V was cut by 7 bases and J by 10 bases, with 22 bases left in between. CDR3 protein: CASTPTGQETGKLFF. CDR3 nucleotides: TGTGCCAGCACTCCTACTGGGCAGGAGACAGGAAAACTGTTTTTT.

The table lists this clonotype with many counts. The chain uses TRBV28 and TRBJ2-7; 7 bases map to TRBD1. Germline lookup yields CDR1 MDHEN and CDR2 SYDVKM. The CDR3 length is 14 residues. Losses at the gene ends were 3 bases for V and 1 base for J; bases not matched to a gene: 3. CDR3 sequence reads: CASSFWTGSYEQYF. CDR3 in DNA: TGTGCCAGCAGTTTCTGGACAGGATCCTACGAGCAGTACTTC.

This clonotype was seen ten or more times. The rearrangement uses TRBV20-1 and TRBJ2-5, with a possible D match to TRBD2 (6 bases). CDR3 length equals 13 residues. Looked up from germline, CDR1 is DFQATT and CDR2 is SNEGSKA (reference sequence). With 1 base removed from V and 5 bases from J, the gap between germline ends came to 11 bases. CDR3 in DNA: TGCAGTGCTAGAGGTGCGGGGTTGGAGACCCAGTACTTC. Protein product: CSARGAGLETQYF.